These T cell receptor beta chains were read from a single sample in a study of blood T cell repertoires in COVID-19. Measured with immunoSEQ multiplex PCR; TCRdb has only the in-frame clones, and not every one. The sample comprises 350,000 or so clones, about 91% of which are singletons, and 1.6% rests with the top ten. Sample: peripheral blood. These receptors originate from a woman in her 30s with COVID-19, enrolled during active disease. Both conserved end residues are part of each CDR3. D genes are given only for firm matches. Size is stated for part of the rows, as once, few or many counts, or as a class when the clone is expanded.

clone_size	cdr3_length	v_call	j_call	d_call	cdr3_aa	cdr3_nt
.	15	TRBV5-1	TRBJ2-3	TRBD2	CASSPGTSRGDTQYF	TGCGCCAGCAGCCCTGGGACTAGTCGTGGGGATACGCAGTATTTT
.	16	TRBV9	TRBJ1-4	.	CASSAQPGLLNEKLFF	TGTGCCAGCAGCGCACAACCGGGACTCCTTAATGAAAAACTGTTTTTT
.	15	TRBV4-2	TRBJ1-6	.	CASSQDRGPTSPLHF	TGTGCCAGCAGCCAAGACAGGGGCCCAACTTCACCCCTCCACTTT
.	15	TRBV3-1/TRBV3-2	TRBJ2-3	.	CASSHRWEPTDTQYF	TGTGCCAGCAGCCATAGGTGGGAGCCCACAGATACGCAGTATTTT
.	17	TRBV27	TRBJ2-2	TRBD1	CASSTKRDSLNTGELFF	TGTGCCAGCAGTACGAAAAGGGACAGTCTGAACACCGGGGAGCTGTTTTTT
.	15	TRBV7-3	TRBJ2-2	.	CASSLLGTHTGELFF	TGTGCCAGCAGCTTACTTGGCACCCACACCGGGGAGCTGTTTTTT
once	14	TRBV10-2	TRBJ1-1	.	CASREGGALWEAFF	TGCGCCAGCAGGGAGGGAGGAGCGTTGTGGGAAGCTTTCTTT
few	12	TRBV7-2	TRBJ1-2	.	CASSFPGIGYTF	TGTGCCAGCAGCTTTCCAGGGATCGGCTACACCTTC
.	15	TRBV4-1	TRBJ1-2	.	CASSSPAVANYGYTF	TGCGCCAGCAGCTCGCCAGCGGTGGCTAACTATGGCTACACCTTC
.	21	TRBV13	TRBJ2-3	TRBD2	CASSSLVRSGDIKASTDTQYF	TGTGCCAGCAGCTCCTTGGTTAGGAGCGGGGATATCAAAGCTAGCACAGATACGCAGTATTTT
.	15	TRBV6-5	TRBJ1-1	.	CASSYSRFRNTEAFF	TGTGCCAGCAGTTACTCGCGGTTTCGGAACACTGAAGCTTTCTTT
.	19	TRBV19	TRBJ2-7	TRBD1	CASSMVGQGHLEQSYEQYF	TGTGCCAGTAGTATGGTGGGACAGGGCCACTTAGAACAGAGCTACGAGCAGTACTTC
.	16	TRBV18	TRBJ2-5	TRBD2	CASSPQGVAGGETQYF	TGTGCCAGCTCACCCCAGGGGGTAGCGGGAGGAGAGACCCAGTACTTC
.	16	TRBV10-1	TRBJ2-3	.	CASSEASGFSTDTQYF	TGCGCCAGCAGTGAGGCGAGCGGGTTTAGCACAGATACGCAGTATTTT
.	13	TRBV18	TRBJ1-4	TRBD1	CASSPDRDEKLFF	TGTGCCAGCTCACCCGACAGGGATGAAAAACTGTTTTTT
.	15	TRBV19	TRBJ1-3	.	CASISDWKFGNTIYF	TGTGCCAGTATATCGGACTGGAAGTTTGGAAACACCATATATTTT
.	12	TRBV2	TRBJ1-1	.	CASSSGTAEAFF	TGTGCCAGCAGTAGCGGGACGGCTGAAGCTTTCTTT
.	16	TRBV6-1	TRBJ2-2	.	CASSVAGGALTGELFF	TGTGCCAGCAGTGTCGCCGGCGGCGCTCTTACCGGGGAGCTGTTTTTT
.	15	TRBV5-1	TRBJ2-5	TRBD1	CASSYMTGGQETQYF	TGCGCCAGCAGCTACATGACAGGGGGCCAAGAGACCCAGTACTTC
once	17	TRBV2	TRBJ2-1	TRBD2	CASSEWTSGGPYNEQFF	TGTGCCAGCAGTGAATGGACTAGCGGGGGCCCTTACAATGAGCAGTTCTTC
.	14	TRBV6-5	TRBJ2-2	TRBD1	CASSRQGATGELFF	TGTGCCAGCAGTCGACAGGGGGCAACCGGGGAGCTGTTTTTT
.	14	TRBV14	TRBJ2-1	.	CASSHMVGGNEQFF	TGTGCCAGCAGCCACATGGTAGGCGGGAATGAGCAGTTCTTC
.	15	TRBV5-1	TRBJ2-1	.	CATSGFGGLYNEQFF	TGCGCCACCTCGGGTTTCGGCGGACTCTACAATGAGCAGTTCTTC
.	14	TRBV19	TRBJ1-5	.	CASNRAGGDQPQHF	TGTGCCAGTAACCGCGCGGGGGGAGATCAGCCCCAGCATTTT
.	12	TRBV9	TRBJ2-2	.	CASSVVGGELFF	TGTGCCAGCAGCGTAGTCGGCGGGGAGCTGTTTTTT
.	14	TRBV30	TRBJ1-2	.	CAWSLERRTYGYTF	TGTGCCTGGAGTCTGGAGAGGAGAACGTATGGCTACACCTTC
few	16	TRBV19	TRBJ1-1	.	CASSIGGGRSTTEAFF	TGTGCCAGTAGTATCGGGGGGGGTAGATCGACCACTGAAGCTTTCTTT
.	16	TRBV15	TRBJ1-5	.	CATSTTDRLVNQPQHF	TGTGCCACCAGCACAACAGACAGGTTGGTCAATCAGCCCCAGCATTTT
.	11	TRBV11-3	TRBJ2-7	.	CASEGAYEQYF	TGTGCCAGCGAAGGAGCCTACGAGCAGTACTTC
.	15	TRBV27	TRBJ1-5	TRBD1	CAIPRQGDSNQPQHF	TGTGCCATCCCGCGACAGGGCGATAGCAATCAGCCCCAGCATTTT
.	14	TRBV7-9	TRBJ1-2	.	CASSFLDSFYGYTF	TGTGCCAGCAGCTTCCTGGACAGTTTCTATGGCTACACCTTC
once	13	TRBV2	TRBJ1-2	TRBD1	CASSAGGEYGYTF	TGTGCCAGCAGTGCAGGGGGAGAATATGGCTACACCTTC
few	13	TRBV18	TRBJ1-2	.	CASSPENSYGYTF	TGTGCCAGCTCACCAGAAAACTCCTATGGCTACACCTTC
.	16	TRBV11-2	TRBJ2-5	TRBD2	CASSLTFGGGKETQYF	TGTGCCAGCAGCTTGACCTTTGGGGGGGGGAAAGAGACCCAGTACTTC
.	15	TRBV19	TRBJ1-2	TRBD1	CASTITGGGNYGYTF	TGTGCCAGTACGATCACAGGGGGCGGTAACTATGGCTACACCTTC
.	15	TRBV19	TRBJ1-1	TRBD1	CASLPDRGLNTEAFF	TGTGCCAGCCTTCCGGACAGGGGATTAAACACTGAAGCTTTCTTT
.	15	TRBV3-1/TRBV3-2	TRBJ1-1	.	CASSQDGNREREAFF	TGTGCCAGCAGCCAAGATGGTAACAGGGAGAGGGAAGCTTTCTTT
.	15	TRBV6-1	TRBJ2-3	TRBD1	CASSEGGQSTDTQYF	TGTGCCAGCAGTGAAGGGGGACAGAGCACAGATACGCAGTATTTT
.	15	TRBV2	TRBJ1-3	.	CASSDGGNSGNTIYF	TGTGCCAGCAGTGACGGCGGCAACTCTGGAAACACCATATATTTT
.	15	TRBV9	TRBJ2-3	.	CASSKEGVLADTQYF	TGTGCCAGCAGCAAGGAGGGAGTGTTGGCAGATACGCAGTATTTT
.	17	TRBV5-1	TRBJ2-3	TRBD2	CASSSPGLAGSGDTQYF	TGCGCCAGCAGTTCACCCGGACTAGCGGGTAGTGGAGATACGCAGTATTTT
few	14	TRBV12-5	TRBJ2-3	.	CASGFGSSTDTQYF	TGTGCTAGTGGTTTTGGTAGTAGCACAGATACGCAGTATTTT
.	15	TRBV5-4	TRBJ2-1	TRBD1	CASSAGTGAYNEQFF	TGTGCCAGCAGCGCGGGGACAGGGGCTTACAATGAGCAGTTCTTC
.	17	TRBV5-1	TRBJ2-1	.	CASSPSTGGHTYNEQFF	TGCGCCAGCAGCCCGAGTACGGGGGGACATACCTACAATGAGCAGTTCTTC
.	16	TRBV5-1	TRBJ1-2	TRBD1	CASSDRDSVLDYGYTF	TGCGCCAGCAGCGACCGGGACAGCGTGTTGGACTATGGCTACACCTTC
.	13	TRBV12-3/TRBV12-4	TRBJ1-2	TRBD1	CASRQGQAYGYTF	TGTGCCAGCAGACAGGGACAGGCCTATGGCTACACCTTC
.	16	TRBV28	TRBJ2-6	.	CASSGDSLSGANVLTF	TGTGCCAGCAGTGGAGACTCTCTCTCTGGGGCCAACGTCCTGACTTTC
.	14	TRBV6-5	TRBJ2-2	TRBD1	CASSRGPDTGELFF	TGTGCCAGCAGTAGGGGGCCGGACACCGGGGAGCTGTTTTTT
.	12	TRBV4-1	TRBJ2-5	.	CASSHGDGTQYF	TGCGCCAGCAGCCACGGGGATGGGACCCAGTACTTC
.	15	TRBV6-5	TRBJ2-6	.	CASRNSQAGANVLTF	TGTGCCAGCAGGAACAGCCAGGCTGGGGCCAACGTCCTGACTTTC
.	12	TRBV7-9	TRBJ1-1	.	CASSTLGTEAFF	TGTGCCAGCAGCACCCTCGGCACTGAAGCTTTCTTT
.	14	TRBV5-6	TRBJ1-2	.	CASSLEGRGYGYTF	TGTGCCAGCAGCTTGGAGGGGAGGGGCTATGGCTACACCTTC
.	16	TRBV5-1	TRBJ2-1	TRBD2	CASSLETSGGYNEQFF	TGCGCCAGCAGCTTGGAAACTAGCGGGGGGTACAATGAGCAGTTCTTC
.	11	TRBV29-1	TRBJ1-1	.	CSVVANTEAFF	TGCAGCGTTGTGGCGAACACTGAAGCTTTCTTT
.	15	TRBV19	TRBJ2-7	.	CASSIGTDSYYEQYF	TGTGCCAGTAGTATAGGGACAGATAGTTACTACGAGCAGTACTTC